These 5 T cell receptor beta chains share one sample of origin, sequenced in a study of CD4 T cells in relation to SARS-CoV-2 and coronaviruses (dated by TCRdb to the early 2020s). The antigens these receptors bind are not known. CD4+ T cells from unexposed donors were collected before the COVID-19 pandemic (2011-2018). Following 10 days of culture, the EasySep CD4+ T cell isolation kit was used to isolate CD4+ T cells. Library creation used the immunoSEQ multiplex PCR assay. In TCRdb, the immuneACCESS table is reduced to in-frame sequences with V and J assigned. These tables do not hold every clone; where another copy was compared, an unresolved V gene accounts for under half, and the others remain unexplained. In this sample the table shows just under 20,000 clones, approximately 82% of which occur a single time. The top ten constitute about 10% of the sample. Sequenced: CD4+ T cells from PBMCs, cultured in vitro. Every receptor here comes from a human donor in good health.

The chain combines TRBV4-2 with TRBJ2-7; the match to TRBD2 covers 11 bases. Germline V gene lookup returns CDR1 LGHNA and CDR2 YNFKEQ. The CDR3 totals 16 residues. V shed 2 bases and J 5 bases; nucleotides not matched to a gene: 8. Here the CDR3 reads CASSQQPGLAVDEQYF. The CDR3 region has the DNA TGTGCCAGCAGCCAACAACCGGGACTAGCGGTCGACGAGCAGTACTTC.

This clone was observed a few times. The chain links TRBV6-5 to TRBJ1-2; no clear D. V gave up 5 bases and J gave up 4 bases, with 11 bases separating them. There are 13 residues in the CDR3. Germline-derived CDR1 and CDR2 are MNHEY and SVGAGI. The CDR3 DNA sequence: TGTGCCAGCAGTCTAGGACGGCCCTATGGCTACACCTTC. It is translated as CASSLGRPYGYTF.

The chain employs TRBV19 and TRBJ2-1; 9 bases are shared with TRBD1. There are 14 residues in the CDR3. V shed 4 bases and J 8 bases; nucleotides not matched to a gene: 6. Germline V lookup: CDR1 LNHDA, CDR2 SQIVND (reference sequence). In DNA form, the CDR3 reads TGTGCCAGTAGTAACTACAGGGGGCCAGATGAGCAGTTCTTC. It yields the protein CASSNYRGPDEQFF.

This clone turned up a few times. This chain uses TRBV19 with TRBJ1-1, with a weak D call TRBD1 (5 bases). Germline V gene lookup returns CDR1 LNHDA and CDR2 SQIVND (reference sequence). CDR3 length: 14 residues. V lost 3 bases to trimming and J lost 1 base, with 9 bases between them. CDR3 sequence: CASSMLGGNTEAFF. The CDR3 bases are TGTGCCAGTAGTATGCTTGGGGGGAACACTGAAGCTTTCTTT.

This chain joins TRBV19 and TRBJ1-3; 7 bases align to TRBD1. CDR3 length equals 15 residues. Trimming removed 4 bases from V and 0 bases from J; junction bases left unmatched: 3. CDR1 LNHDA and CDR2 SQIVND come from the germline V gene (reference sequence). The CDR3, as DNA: TGTGCCAGTAGTACGGGACAGTCCTCTGGAAACACCATATATTTT. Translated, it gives CASSTGQSSGNTIYF.